This TCR beta chain was sequenced in a study of immune cell composition in non-small cell lung cancer. The CDR3 consists of 16 residues. V lost 4 bases and J lost 2; bases outside the gene matches: 5. CDR1 SGHNT and CDR2 YYREEE come from the germline V gene (reference sequence). Broader study findings: Adenocarcinomas with higher top tumour-associated clone frequency had more reactive TILs. About 80% of squamous and 25% to 35% of adenocarcinoma cases had tumour-associated clones >0.5%.

Worth noting for this clone: Its antigen is undetermined.

Here immunoSEQ multiplex PCR was the method, and the copy in TCRdb shows in-frame clones only, minus some. The sample shows roughly 2,500 clones, 60% to 75% of them seen only once. Normal lung was taken at the farthest possible site, at least 3 cm from tumour. The chain combines TRBV5-4 with TRBJ2-3; TRBD2 aligns across 12 bases. The TCR comes from a human donor with non-small cell lung cancer. Sequencing was performed on non-adjacent lung tissue. In nucleotides, the CDR3 is TGTGCCAGCAGCCCGAGACTAGCGGGGGACACAGATACGCAGTATTTT. Translating it yields CASSPRLAGDTDTQYF.